Listed here is a single T cell receptor (beta chain). The antigen is unknown. This sample stems from a study of vaccination effects on CD4 cells after COVID-19. Before sequencing took place, the ViraFEST assay used viral peptide pools to expand antigen-specific CD4+ T cells. At the end of over 8 days of culture, CD4+ T cells were isolated. It was two doses of either the BNT162b2 or mRNA-1273 vaccine that participants received. IL-2 medium took the place of half the medium on both days 3 and 7. The data were produced by immunoSEQ multiplex PCR, yet TCRdb's version contains in-frame clones alone and is incomplete. The sample consists of roughly 43,000 clones, nearly 75% of them appearing once. From germline, CDR1 is MNHEY and CDR2 SVGEGT. The CDR3 length is 15 residues. The V and J ends lost 5 bases and 0 bases, in that order; junction bases with no gene match: 4.

The chain combines TRBV6-2 or TRBV6-3 with TRBJ2-7; 10 bases are a match to TRBD2. The TCR comes from a human donor who received a COVID-19 vaccine. Specimen: CD4+ T cells from PBMCs cultured with HCoV-OC43 spike peptides, collected after COVID-19 vaccination. This sample's subset: HCoV-OC43 spike overlapping peptide pool stimulation. CDR3 residues: CASSPLAGSSYEQYF. As DNA, the CDR3 is TGTGCCAGCAGTCCACTAGCGGGGAGCTCCTACGAGCAGTACTTC.